This T cell receptor beta chain was profiled in a study of shared clonotypes between healthy human individuals. None of the donors, who were healthy HIV-negative adults, had recently had acute infections or vaccinations. Looked up from germline, CDR1 is LGHNA and CDR2 is YNFKEQ. J was trimmed by 2 bases and V by 4 bases; bases with no gene match: 11. The CDR3 is 17 residues long. Original data processing: Filtering differed, since immunoSEQ gave only junction sequences and no quality scores. Measured with immunoSEQ multiplex PCR; TCRdb has only the in-frame clones, and not every one. The V and J calls and clone size were taken over from that table, and D and trimming were inferred from the DNA. Among roughly 110,000 clones listed, 55% to 80% were seen once.

This sequence was found in a woman under 40 in good health. The sequencing sample was made of memory CD8+ T cells sorted from blood. Described subset: CD45RO+ cells pooled with CCR7-negative TemRA cells. The chain recombines TRBV4-2 with TRBJ2-7; 10 bases map to TRBD2. The CDR3 sequence is CASSRSIRTSGAYEQYF. CDR3 coding DNA: TGTGCCAGCAGCCGAAGCATCCGGACTAGCGGAGCCTACGAGCAGTACTTC.